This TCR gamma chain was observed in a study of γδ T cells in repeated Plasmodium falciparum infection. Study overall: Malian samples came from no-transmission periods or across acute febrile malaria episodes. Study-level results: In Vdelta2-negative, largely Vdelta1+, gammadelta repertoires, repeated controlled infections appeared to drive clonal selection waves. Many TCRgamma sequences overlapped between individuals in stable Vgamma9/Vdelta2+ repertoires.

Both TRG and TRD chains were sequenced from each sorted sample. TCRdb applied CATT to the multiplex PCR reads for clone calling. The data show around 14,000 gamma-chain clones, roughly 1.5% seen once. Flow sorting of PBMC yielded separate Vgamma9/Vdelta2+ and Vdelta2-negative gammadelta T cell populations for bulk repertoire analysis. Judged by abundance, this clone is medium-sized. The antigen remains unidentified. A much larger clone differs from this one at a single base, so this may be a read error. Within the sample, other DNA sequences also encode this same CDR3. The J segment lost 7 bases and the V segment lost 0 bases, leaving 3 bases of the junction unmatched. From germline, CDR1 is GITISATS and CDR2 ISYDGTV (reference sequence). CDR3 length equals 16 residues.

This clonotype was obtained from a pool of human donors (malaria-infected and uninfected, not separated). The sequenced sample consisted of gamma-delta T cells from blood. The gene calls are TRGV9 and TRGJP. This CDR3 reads CALWEVLELGKKIKVF. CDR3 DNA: TGTGCCTTGTGGGAGGTGTTGGAGTTGGGCAAAAAAATCAAGGTATTT.